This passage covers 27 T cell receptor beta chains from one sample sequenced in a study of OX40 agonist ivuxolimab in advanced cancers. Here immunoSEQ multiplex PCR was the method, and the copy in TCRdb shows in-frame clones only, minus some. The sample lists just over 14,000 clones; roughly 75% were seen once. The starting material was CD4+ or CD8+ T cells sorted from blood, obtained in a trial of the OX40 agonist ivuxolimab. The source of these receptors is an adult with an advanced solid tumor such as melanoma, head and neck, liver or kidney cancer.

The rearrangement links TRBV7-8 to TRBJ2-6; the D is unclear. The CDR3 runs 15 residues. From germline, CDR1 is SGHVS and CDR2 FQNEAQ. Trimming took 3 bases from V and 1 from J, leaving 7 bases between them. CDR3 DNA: TGTGCCAGCAGCTTCTTAGAATCTGGGGCCAACGTCCTGACTTTC. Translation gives CASSFLESGANVLTF.

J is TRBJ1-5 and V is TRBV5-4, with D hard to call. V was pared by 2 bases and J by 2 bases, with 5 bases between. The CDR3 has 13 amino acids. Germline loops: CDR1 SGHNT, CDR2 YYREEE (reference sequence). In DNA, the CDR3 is TGTGCCAGCAGCTTATGGGGCAATCAGCCCCAGCATTTT. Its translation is CASSLWGNQPQHF.

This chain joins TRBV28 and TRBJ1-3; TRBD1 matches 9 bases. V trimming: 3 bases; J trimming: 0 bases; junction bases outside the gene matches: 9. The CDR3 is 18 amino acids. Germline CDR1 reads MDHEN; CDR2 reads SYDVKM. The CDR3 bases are TGTGCCAGCAGTTTTGTAGGGGACAGGGATCACTCTGGAAACACCATATATTTT. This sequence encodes CASSFVGDRDHSGNTIYF.

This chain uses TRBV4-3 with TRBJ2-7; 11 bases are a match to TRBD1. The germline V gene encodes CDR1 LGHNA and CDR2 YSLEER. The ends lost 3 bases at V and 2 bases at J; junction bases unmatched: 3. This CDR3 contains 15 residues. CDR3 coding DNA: TGCGCCAGCAGCCAGGGACAGGGGGGACCCTACGAGCAGTACTTC. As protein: CASSQGQGGPYEQYF.

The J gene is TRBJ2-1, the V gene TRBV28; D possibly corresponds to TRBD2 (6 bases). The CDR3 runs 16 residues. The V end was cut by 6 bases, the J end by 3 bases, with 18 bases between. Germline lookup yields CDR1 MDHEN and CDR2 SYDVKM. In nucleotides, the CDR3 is TGTGCCAGCAGCGAGGGTCCGGGAGTAAGCTACAATGAGCAGTTCTTC. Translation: CASSEGPGVSYNEQFF.

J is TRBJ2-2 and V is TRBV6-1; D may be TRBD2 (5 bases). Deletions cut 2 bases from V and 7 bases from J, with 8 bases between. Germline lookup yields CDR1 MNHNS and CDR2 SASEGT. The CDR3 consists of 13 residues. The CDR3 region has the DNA TGTGCCAGCAGTGAAAGGGAGTTCGGGGAGCTGTTTTTT. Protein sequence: CASSEREFGELFF.

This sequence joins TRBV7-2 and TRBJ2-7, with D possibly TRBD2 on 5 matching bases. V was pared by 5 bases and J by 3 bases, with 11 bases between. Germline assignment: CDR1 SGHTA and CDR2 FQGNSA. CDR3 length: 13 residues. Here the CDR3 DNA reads TGTGCCAGCAGCGAATGGACTGGCTACGAGCAGTACTTC. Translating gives CASSEWTGYEQYF. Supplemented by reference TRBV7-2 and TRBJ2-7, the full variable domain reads GAGVSQSPSNKVTEKGKDVELRCDPISGHTALYWYRQSLGQGLEFLIYFQGNSAPDKSGLPSDRFSAERTGGSVSTLTIQRTQQEDSAVYLCASSEWTGYEQYFGPGTRLTVT.

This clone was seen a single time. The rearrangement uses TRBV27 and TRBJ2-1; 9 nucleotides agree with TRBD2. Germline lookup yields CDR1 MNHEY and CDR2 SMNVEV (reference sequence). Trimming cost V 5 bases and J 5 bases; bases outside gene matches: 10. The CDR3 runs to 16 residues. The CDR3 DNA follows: TGTGCCAGCAGTCCGAGCCCTAGCGGGATAAACAATGAGCAGTTCTTC. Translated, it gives CASSPSPSGINNEQFF.

CDR3 amino acids: CASSPHDNQPQHF. As DNA, the CDR3 is TGTGCCAGCTCACCACATGATAATCAGCCCCAGCATTTT. V usage is TRBV18 and J usage is TRBJ1-5, with D unclear. This CDR3 contains 13 residues. From germline, CDR1 is KGHSH and CDR2 LQKENI. V lost 1 base to trimming and J lost 4 bases, with 5 bases between them.

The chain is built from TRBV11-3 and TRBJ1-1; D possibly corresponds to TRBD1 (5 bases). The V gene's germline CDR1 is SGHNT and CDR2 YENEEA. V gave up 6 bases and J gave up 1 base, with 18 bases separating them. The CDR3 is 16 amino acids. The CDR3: CASRSPLGGANTEAFF. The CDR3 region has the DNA TGTGCCAGCAGATCCCCCCTTGGGGGAGCGAACACTGAAGCTTTCTTT.

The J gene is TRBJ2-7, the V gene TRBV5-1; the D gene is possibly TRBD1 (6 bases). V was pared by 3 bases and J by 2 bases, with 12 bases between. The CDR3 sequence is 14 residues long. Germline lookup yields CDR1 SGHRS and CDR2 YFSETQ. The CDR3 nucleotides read TGCGCCAGCAGCTCGGGCAGGGGACCCTACGAGCAGTACTTC. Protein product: CASSSGRGPYEQYF.

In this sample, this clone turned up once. DNA of the CDR3: TGTGCCAGCAGTTTGATACGGACAGGGGGAATTCAGCCCCAGCATTTT. Amino acids: CASSLIRTGGIQPQHF. V usage is TRBV27 and J usage is TRBJ1-5, with 10 bases matching TRBD1. Germline V gives CDR1 MNHEY, CDR2 SMNVEV (reference sequence). The J segment lost 6 bases and the V segment lost 3 bases, leaving 8 bases of the junction unmatched. The CDR3 contains 16 residues.

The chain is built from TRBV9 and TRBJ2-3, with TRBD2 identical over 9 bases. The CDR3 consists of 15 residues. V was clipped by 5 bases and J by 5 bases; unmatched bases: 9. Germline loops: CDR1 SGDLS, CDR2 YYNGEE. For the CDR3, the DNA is TGTGCCAGCAGAACTAGCGGGTTAGTGAGAGATACGCAGTATTTT. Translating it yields CASRTSGLVRDTQYF.

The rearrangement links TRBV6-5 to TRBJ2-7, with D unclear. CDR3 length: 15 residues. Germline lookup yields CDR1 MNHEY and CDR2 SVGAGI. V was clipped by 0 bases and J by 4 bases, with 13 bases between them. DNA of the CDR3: TGTGCCAGCAGTTACTCCCACGTAATTGGGTACGAGCAGTACTTC. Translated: CASSYSHVIGYEQYF.

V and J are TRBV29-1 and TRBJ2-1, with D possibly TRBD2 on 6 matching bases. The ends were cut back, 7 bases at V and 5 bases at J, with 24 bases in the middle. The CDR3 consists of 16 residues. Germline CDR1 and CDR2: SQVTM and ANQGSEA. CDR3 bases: TGCAGCGCCGAGAACCCCACTCGGAGGGTAGACAATGAGCAGTTCTTC. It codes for CSAENPTRRVDNEQFF.

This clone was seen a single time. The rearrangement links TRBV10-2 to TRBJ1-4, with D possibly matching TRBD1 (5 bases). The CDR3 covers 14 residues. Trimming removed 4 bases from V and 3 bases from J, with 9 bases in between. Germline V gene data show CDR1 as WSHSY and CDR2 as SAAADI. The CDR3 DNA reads TGCGCCAGCAGTGCAGGGAATCCTAATGAAAAACTGTTTTTT. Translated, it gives CASSAGNPNEKLFF.

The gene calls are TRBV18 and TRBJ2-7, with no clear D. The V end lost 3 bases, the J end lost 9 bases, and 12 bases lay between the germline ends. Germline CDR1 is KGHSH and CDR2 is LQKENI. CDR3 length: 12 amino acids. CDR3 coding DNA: TGTGCCAGCTCACCCGACTCAAAGGGGCAGTACTTC. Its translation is CASSPDSKGQYF.

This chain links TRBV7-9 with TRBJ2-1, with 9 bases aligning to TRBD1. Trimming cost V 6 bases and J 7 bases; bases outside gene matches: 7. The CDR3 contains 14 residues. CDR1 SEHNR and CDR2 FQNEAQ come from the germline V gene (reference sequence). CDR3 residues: CASSSGTGRNEQFF. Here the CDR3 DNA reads TGTGCCAGCAGTTCCGGGACAGGGAGGAATGAGCAGTTCTTC.

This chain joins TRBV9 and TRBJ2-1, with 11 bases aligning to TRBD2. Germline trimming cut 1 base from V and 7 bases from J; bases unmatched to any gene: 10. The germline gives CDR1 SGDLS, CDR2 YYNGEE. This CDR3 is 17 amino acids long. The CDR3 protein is CASSVLTRGLAENEQFF. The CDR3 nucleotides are TGTGCCAGCAGCGTACTCACAAGGGGACTAGCGGAGAATGAGCAGTTCTTC.

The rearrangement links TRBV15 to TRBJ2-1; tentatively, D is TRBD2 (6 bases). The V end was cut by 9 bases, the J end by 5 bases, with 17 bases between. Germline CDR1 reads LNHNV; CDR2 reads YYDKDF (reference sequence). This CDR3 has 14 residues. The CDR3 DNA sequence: TGTGCCACTTGGACCGGGACTCAAAACAATGAGCAGTTCTTC. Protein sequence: CATWTGTQNNEQFF.

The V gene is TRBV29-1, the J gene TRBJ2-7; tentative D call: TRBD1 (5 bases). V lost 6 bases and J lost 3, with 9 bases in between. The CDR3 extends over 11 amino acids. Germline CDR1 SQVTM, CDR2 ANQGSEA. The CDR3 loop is CSVDRDYEQYF. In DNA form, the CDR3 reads TGCAGCGTAGACAGAGACTACGAGCAGTACTTC.

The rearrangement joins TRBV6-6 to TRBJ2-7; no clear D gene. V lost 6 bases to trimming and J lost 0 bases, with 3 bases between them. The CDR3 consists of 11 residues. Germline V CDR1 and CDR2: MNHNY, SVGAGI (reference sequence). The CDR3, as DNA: TGTGCCAGCAGGGACTCCTACGAGCAGTACTTC. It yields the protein CASRDSYEQYF.

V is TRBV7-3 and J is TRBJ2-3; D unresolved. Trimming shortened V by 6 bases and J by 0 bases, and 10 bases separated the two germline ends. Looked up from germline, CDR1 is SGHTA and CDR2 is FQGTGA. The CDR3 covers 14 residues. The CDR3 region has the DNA TGTGCCAGCAGTAGAAGTAAAAGCACAGATACGCAGTATTTT. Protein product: CASSRSKSTDTQYF.

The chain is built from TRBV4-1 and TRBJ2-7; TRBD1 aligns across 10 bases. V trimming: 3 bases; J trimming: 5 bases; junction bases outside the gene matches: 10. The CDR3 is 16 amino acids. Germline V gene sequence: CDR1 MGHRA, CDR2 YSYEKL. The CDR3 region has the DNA TGCGCCAGCAGCCACCGACAGGGGGCGGCGATGAACGAGCAGTACTTC. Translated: CASSHRQGAAMNEQYF.

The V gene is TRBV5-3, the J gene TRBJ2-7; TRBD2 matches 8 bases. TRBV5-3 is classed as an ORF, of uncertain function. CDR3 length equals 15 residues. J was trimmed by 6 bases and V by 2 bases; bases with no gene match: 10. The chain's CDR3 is CARSLRTSWSLEQYF. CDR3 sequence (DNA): TGTGCCAGAAGCTTACGGACTAGCTGGTCACTCGAGCAGTACTTC.

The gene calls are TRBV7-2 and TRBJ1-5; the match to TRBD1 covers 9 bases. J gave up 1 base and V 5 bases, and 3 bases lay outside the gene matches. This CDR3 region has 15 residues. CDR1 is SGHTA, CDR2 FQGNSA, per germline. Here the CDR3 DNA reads TGTGCCAGCAGCCCAACAGGGGGCAGCAATCAGCCCCAGCATTTT. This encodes CASSPTGGSNQPQHF.

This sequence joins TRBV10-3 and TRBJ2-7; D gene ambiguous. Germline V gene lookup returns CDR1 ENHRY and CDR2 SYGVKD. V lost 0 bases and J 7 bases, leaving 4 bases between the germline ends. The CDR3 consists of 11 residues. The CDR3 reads CAISESGEQYF. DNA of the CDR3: TGTGCCATCAGTGAGTCGGGTGAGCAGTACTTC.